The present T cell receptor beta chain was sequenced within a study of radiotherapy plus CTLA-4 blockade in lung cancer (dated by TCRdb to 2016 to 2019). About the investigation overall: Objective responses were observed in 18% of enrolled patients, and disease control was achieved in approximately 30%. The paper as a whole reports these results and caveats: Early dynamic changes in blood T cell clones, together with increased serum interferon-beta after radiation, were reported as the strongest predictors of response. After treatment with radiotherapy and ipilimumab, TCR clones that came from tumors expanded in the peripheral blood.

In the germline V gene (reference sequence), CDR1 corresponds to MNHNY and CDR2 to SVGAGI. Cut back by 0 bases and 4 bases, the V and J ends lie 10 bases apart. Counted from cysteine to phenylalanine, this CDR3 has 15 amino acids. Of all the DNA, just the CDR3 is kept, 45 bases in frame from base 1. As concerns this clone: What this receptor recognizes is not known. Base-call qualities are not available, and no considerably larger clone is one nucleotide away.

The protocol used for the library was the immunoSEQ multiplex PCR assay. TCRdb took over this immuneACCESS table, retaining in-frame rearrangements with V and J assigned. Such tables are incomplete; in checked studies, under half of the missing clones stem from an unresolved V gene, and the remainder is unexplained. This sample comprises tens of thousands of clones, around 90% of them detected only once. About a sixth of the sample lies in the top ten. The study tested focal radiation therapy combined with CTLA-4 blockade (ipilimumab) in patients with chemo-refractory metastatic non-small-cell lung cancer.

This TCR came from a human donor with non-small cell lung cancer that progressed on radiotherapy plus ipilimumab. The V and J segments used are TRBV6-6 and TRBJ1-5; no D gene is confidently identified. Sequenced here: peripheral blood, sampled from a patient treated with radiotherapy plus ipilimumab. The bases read TGTGCCAGCAGTTACTCTGGGCTAGGGAATCAGCCCCAGCATTTT. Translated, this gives CASSYSGLGNQPQHF.